This entry lists 30 T cell receptor beta chains sequenced from one sample in a study of blood T cell repertoires in COVID-19. The data were produced by immunoSEQ multiplex PCR, yet TCRdb's version contains in-frame clones alone and is incomplete. The table shows roughly 180,000 clones, with 65% to 90% occurring only once. Sequenced input: PBMCs or T cells enriched from blood (not recorded which). The receptors stem from a man aged 40-49 years who had recovered from COVID-19.

V and J are TRBV18 and TRBJ2-2; TRBD2 matches 14 bases. V lost 6 bases and J lost 4; bases outside the gene matches: 4. The germline V gene encodes CDR1 KGHSH and CDR2 LQKENI. The CDR3 is 16 residues long. The CDR3 nucleotides read TGTGCCAGCTCCTGGACTAGCGGGAGGAGCACCGGGGAGCTGTTTTTT. It is translated as CASSWTSGRSTGELFF.

The J gene is TRBJ2-7, the V gene TRBV29-1; tentative D call: TRBD2 (6 bases). The CDR3 is made up of 12 amino acids. Germline V lookup: CDR1 SQVTM, CDR2 ANQGSEA. V was shortened by 7 bases and J by 1 base, with 11 bases between the two germline ends. The CDR3 nucleotides are TGCAGCGCGGCGGGATTTTCCTACGAGCAGTACTTC. The encoded protein is CSAAGFSYEQYF.

The rearrangement uses TRBV5-1 and TRBJ1-1, with 7 nucleotides matching TRBD1. Germline V gene lookup returns CDR1 SGHRS and CDR2 YFSETQ. The CDR3 consists of 14 residues. V was pared by 4 bases and J by 4 bases, with 7 bases of the junction left unmatched. In nucleotides, the CDR3 is TGCGCCAGCAGCCCCGACCGACAGGGCACTGAAGCTTTCTTT. Protein product: CASSPDRQGTEAFF.

The chain uses TRBV6-2 or TRBV6-3 and TRBJ2-1; D might be TRBD2 (6 bases). CDR3 length equals 12 residues. Germline CDR1 is MNHEY and CDR2 is SVGEGT. Trimming pared 5 bases from V and 9 bases from J, leaving 11 bases between. CDR3 sequence reads: CASSPRSGEQFF. DNA for the CDR3: TGTGCCAGCAGTCCACGTAGCGGTGAGCAGTTCTTC.

This chain connects TRBV4-3 to TRBJ2-7, with 8 bases matching TRBD2. The CDR3 covers 13 residues. With V trimmed by 2 bases and J by 6 bases, 3 bases remained unmatched. Germline V gene data show CDR1 as LGHNA and CDR2 as YSLEER. The CDR3 DNA is TGCGCCAGCAGCCAACGGGCGGGAGGCGAGCAGTACGTC. Its protein is CASSQRAGGEQYV.

The CDR3 is CASPPTGTNTGELFF. The CDR3 DNA follows: TGTGCCAGCCCGCCAACAGGGACGAACACCGGGGAGCTGTTTTTT. The chain carries TRBV2 and TRBJ2-2, with D maybe TRBD1 (6 bases). The CDR3 spans 15 residues. The V end lost 8 bases, the J end lost 0 bases, and 13 bases lay between the germline ends. In germline, CDR1 is SNHLY, CDR2 FYNNEI. Together with reference TRBV2 and TRBJ2-2, the CDR3 gives the full variable domain: EPEVTQTPSHQVTQMGQEVILRCVPISNHLYFYWYRQILGQKVEFLVSFYNNEISEKSEIFDDQFSVERPDGSNFTLKIRSTKLEDSAMYFCASPPTGTNTGELFFGEGSRLTVL.

The J gene is TRBJ1-1, the V gene TRBV4-3, with D maybe TRBD1 (6 bases). CDR3 length: 15 amino acids. Germline V gives CDR1 LGHNA, CDR2 YSLEER. Between the trimmed V and J ends, which lost 0 bases and 2 bases, there was a span of 10 bases. CDR3 sequence reads: CASSQDRGVNTEAFF. CDR3 nucleotides: TGCGCCAGCAGCCAAGACAGGGGAGTAAACACTGAAGCTTTCTTT.

The gene calls are TRBV6-1 and TRBJ1-2, with 7 nucleotides matching TRBD1. Germline CDR1 is MNHNS and CDR2 is SASEGT. This CDR3 comprises 12 residues. Trimming at V came to 5 bases and at J to 8 bases, leaving 5 bases not matched to a gene. The CDR3 DNA reads TGTGCCAGCAGTTCCACAGGGGAGGGCTACACCTTC. Its translation: CASSSTGEGYTF.

V usage is TRBV19 and J usage is TRBJ1-5; 7 nucleotides line up with TRBD1. The J segment lost 3 bases and the V segment lost 7 bases, leaving 3 bases of the junction unmatched. The CDR3 sequence is 13 residues long. Germline V gene sequence: CDR1 LNHDA, CDR2 SQIVND (reference sequence). In nucleotides, the CDR3 is TGTGCCAGTATGGGACAGCACAATCAGCCCCAGCATTTT. As protein: CASMGQHNQPQHF.

The chain carries TRBV10-3 and TRBJ1-6; D not certain. Germline-derived CDR1 and CDR2 are ENHRY and SYGVKD. Trimming stripped 8 bases from V and 8 bases from J, with 16 bases between. This CDR3 is 14 amino acids long. The chain's CDR3 is CAIATDGGHSPLHF. The CDR3 coding sequence is TGTGCCATCGCGACCGACGGAGGGCATTCACCCCTCCACTTT.

This rearrangement joins TRBV6-5 to TRBJ2-5, with TRBD1 matching 8 bases. V trimming: 6 bases; J trimming: 5 bases; junction bases outside the gene matches: 5. Germline-derived CDR1 and CDR2 are MNHEY and SVGAGI. CDR3 length: 13 amino acids. CDR3 sequence reads: CASRTGGSETQYF. The CDR3 DNA reads as TGTGCCAGCAGAACAGGGGGATCTGAGACCCAGTACTTC.

The rearrangement links TRBV6-5 to TRBJ1-2; the match to TRBD1 covers 8 bases. CDR3 length: 12 residues. The V gene's germline CDR1 is MNHEY and CDR2 SVGAGI. The ends lost 7 bases at V and 5 bases at J; junction bases unmatched: 3. The CDR3 loop is CASMGTGYGYTF. CDR3 bases: TGTGCCAGCATGGGGACAGGATATGGCTACACCTTC.

This clone was seen more than once but under ten times. This sequence joins TRBV4-1 and TRBJ1-4, with a possible D match to TRBD1 (6 bases). The CDR3 runs 17 residues. Germline V lookup: CDR1 MGHRA, CDR2 YSYEKL. V was trimmed by 1 base and J by 8 bases, leaving 20 bases between them. This chain's CDR3 is CASSQGPGQTVGEKLFF. The CDR3 DNA is TGCGCCAGCAGCCAAGGCCCCGGACAGACAGTAGGCGAAAAACTGTTTTTT.

CDR3 nucleotides: TGTGCCAGCGTTAGGACAGTTAATGAAAAACTGTTTTTT. It yields the protein CASVRTVNEKLFF. The chain employs TRBV28 and TRBJ1-4, with a weak D call TRBD1 (6 bases). The germline V gene encodes CDR1 MDHEN and CDR2 SYDVKM. The CDR3 is made up of 13 amino acids. V dropped 8 bases and J dropped 4 bases, with 11 bases sitting between them.

V gene TRBV28 combines with J gene TRBJ1-5; 7 nucleotides agree with TRBD1. With 7 bases clipped from V and 5 bases from J, the junction kept 17 bases outside the gene matches. CDR1 MDHEN and CDR2 SYDVKM come from the germline V gene. This CDR3 comprises 17 residues. The CDR3 is CASTTMYRDRDHQPQHF. The CDR3 DNA sequence: TGTGCCAGCACCACGATGTACCGAGACAGGGACCATCAGCCCCAGCATTTT.

The chain couples TRBV29-1 to TRBJ2-2; 8 nucleotides agree with TRBD1. Unmatched junction bases numbered 4, after V lost 4 bases and J lost 3 bases. This CDR3 is 14 amino acids long. Germline V gives CDR1 SQVTM, CDR2 ANQGSEA. The CDR3 loop reads CSVVYRGDTGELFF. The CDR3 DNA sequence: TGCAGCGTTGTTTACAGGGGGGACACCGGGGAGCTGTTTTTT.

The chain carries TRBV12-3 or TRBV12-4 and TRBJ2-1, with a possible D match to TRBD2 (5 bases). CDR3 size: 13 residues. CDR3 protein: CASGGFQYNEQFF. In nucleotides, the CDR3 is TGTGCGTCAGGAGGATTTCAGTACAATGAGCAGTTCTTC.

The chain is built from TRBV7-9 and TRBJ2-7; D is perhaps TRBD2 (5 bases). V lost 5 bases and J lost 2, with 16 bases in between. Germline assignment: CDR1 SEHNR and CDR2 FQNEAQ (reference sequence). CDR3 length equals 15 residues. CDR3 in DNA: TGTGCCAGCAGCCCAGGACTCTGGGAACCCTACGAGCAGTACGTC. Its translation: CASSPGLWEPYEQYV.

This clone was observed once. This sequence joins TRBV7-9 and TRBJ2-3; TRBD1 aligns across 11 bases. This CDR3 has 16 amino acids. The V gene end was trimmed by 4 bases and the J gene end by 3 bases; junction bases not matched to a gene: 6. CDR1 and CDR2 from the germline V gene are SEHNR and FQNEAQ (reference sequence). CDR3 protein: CASSYPDRGLTDTQYF. The CDR3, as DNA: TGTGCCAGCAGCTACCCGGACAGGGGGCTTACAGATACGCAGTATTTT.

The rearrangement links TRBV7-3 to TRBJ2-5; 14 bases fit TRBD2. The J segment lost 0 bases and the V segment lost 5 bases, leaving 11 bases of the junction unmatched. Germline CDR1 and CDR2: SGHTA and FQGTGA. The CDR3 extends over 19 amino acids. The CDR3 nucleotides read TGTGCCAGCAGCCGACTGGGACTAGCGGGAGCCCCGTACCAAGAGACCCAGTACTTC. It encodes CASSRLGLAGAPYQETQYF. Combining the CDR3 with reference TRBV7-3 and TRBJ2-5 gives the whole variable domain GAGVSQTPSNKVTEKGKYVELRCDPISGHTALYWYRQSLGQGPEFLIYFQGTGAADDSGLPNDRFFAVRPEGSVSTLKIQRTERGDSAVYLCASSRLGLAGAPYQETQYFGPGTRLLVL.

The gene calls are TRBV10-2 and TRBJ1-2; a possible D gene is TRBD1 (5 bases). Trimming removed 6 bases from V and 3 bases from J, with 14 bases in between. This CDR3 spans 14 amino acids. Germline assignment: CDR1 WSHSY and CDR2 SAAADI. CDR3 sequence reads: CASRDTLGDYGYTF. For the CDR3, the DNA is TGCGCCAGCAGGGACACCTTAGGGGACTATGGCTACACCTTC.

The chain recombines TRBV19 with TRBJ1-3; unclear D gene. The CDR3 length is 14 residues. Per germline, CDR1 LNHDA and CDR2 SQIVND (reference sequence). With 7 bases removed from V and 2 bases from J, the gap between germline ends came to 12 bases. The CDR3: CASIRNEAGNTIYF. The CDR3, as DNA: TGTGCCAGTATACGCAACGAGGCTGGAAACACCATATATTTT.

J is TRBJ2-2 and V is TRBV11-2; 7 bases are shared with TRBD1. V shed 3 bases, J shed 1 base, and the junction held 5 bases outside the gene matches. The CDR3 has 16 amino acids. Germline CDR1 and CDR2: SGHAT and FQNNGV. The CDR3 region is CASSFAWTGNTGELFF. CDR3 in DNA: TGTGCCAGCAGCTTTGCCTGGACAGGGAACACCGGGGAGCTGTTTTTT.

CDR3 bases: TGCGCCAGCAGCTTTGGGGACTTCTACGAGCAGTACTTC. Protein product: CASSFGDFYEQYF. The chain has TRBV5-1 and TRBJ2-7; possibly TRBD2 for D (6 bases). Trimming removed 2 bases from V and 3 bases from J, with 9 bases in between. CDR1 is SGHRS, CDR2 YFSETQ, per germline. The CDR3 has 13 amino acids.

V usage is TRBV19 and J usage is TRBJ1-1; D gene ambiguous. V was trimmed by 6 bases and J by 1 base, leaving 9 bases between them. This CDR3 is built from 13 residues. CDR1 and CDR2 from the germline V gene are LNHDA and SQIVND (reference sequence). The CDR3 reads CASSPEGNTEAFF. The CDR3 DNA is TGTGCCAGTAGCCCTGAGGGGAACACTGAAGCTTTCTTT.

The CDR3: CASSSRTSGRSNEQFF. Here the CDR3 DNA reads TGTGCCAGCAGCTCTCGGACTAGCGGGAGATCCAATGAGCAGTTCTTC. This sequence joins TRBV11-3 and TRBJ2-1; 13 bases map to TRBD2. V was clipped by 4 bases and J by 6 bases; unmatched bases: 6. The germline CDR1 and CDR2 sequences are SGHNT and YENEEA. The CDR3 totals 16 residues. The full variable domain, in which reference TRBV11-3 and TRBJ2-1 provide the parts outside the CDR3, is EAGVVQSPRYKIIEKKQPVAFWCNPISGHNTLYWYLQNLGQGPELLIRYENEEAVDDSQLPKDRFSAERLKGVDSTLKIQPAELGDSAVYLCASSSRTSGRSNEQFFGPGTRLTVL.

Only one count was recorded for this clone. The rearrangement joins TRBV14 to TRBJ1-2; D gene unclear. CDR3 length: 15 amino acids. Germline V gene lookup returns CDR1 SGHDN and CDR2 FVKESK. V was pared by 0 bases and J by 8 bases, with 16 bases between. CDR3 bases: TGTGCCAGCAGCCAAGATGTAAGAGGGTCTAAAGGCTACACCTTC. The encoded protein is CASSQDVRGSKGYTF.

The V gene is TRBV7-8, the J gene TRBJ2-2; 8 bases are shared with TRBD1. V trimming: 9 bases; J trimming: 6 bases; junction bases outside the gene matches: 9. Germline CDR1 SGHVS, CDR2 FQNEAQ. This CDR3 spans 14 amino acids. The CDR3 nucleotides are TGTGCCAGTCGGCCCCTGACAGGGGCCGGGGAGCTGTTTTTT. This sequence encodes CASRPLTGAGELFF.

The rearrangement links TRBV7-8 to TRBJ1-2; weak D call: TRBD1 (6 bases). This CDR3 is built from 13 residues. CDR1 SGHVS and CDR2 FQNEAQ come from the germline V gene. V was pared by 5 bases and J by 7 bases, with 14 bases between. The DNA for the CDR3 is TGTGCCAGCAGCCTTAAAGGGGGGGGTGGCTACACCTTC. Translating it yields CASSLKGGGGYTF.

This clone was found once. This rearrangement joins TRBV21-1 to TRBJ2-1; the table's D call, TRBD2, has no DNA check behind it. TRBV21-1 is recorded as a pseudogene. This CDR3 region has 18 residues. The CDR3 region is CASSTTSGRNPHYNEQFF. CDR3 coding DNA: TGTGCCAGCAGCACTACTAGCGGGAGAAACCCCCACTACAATGAGCAGTTCTTC.